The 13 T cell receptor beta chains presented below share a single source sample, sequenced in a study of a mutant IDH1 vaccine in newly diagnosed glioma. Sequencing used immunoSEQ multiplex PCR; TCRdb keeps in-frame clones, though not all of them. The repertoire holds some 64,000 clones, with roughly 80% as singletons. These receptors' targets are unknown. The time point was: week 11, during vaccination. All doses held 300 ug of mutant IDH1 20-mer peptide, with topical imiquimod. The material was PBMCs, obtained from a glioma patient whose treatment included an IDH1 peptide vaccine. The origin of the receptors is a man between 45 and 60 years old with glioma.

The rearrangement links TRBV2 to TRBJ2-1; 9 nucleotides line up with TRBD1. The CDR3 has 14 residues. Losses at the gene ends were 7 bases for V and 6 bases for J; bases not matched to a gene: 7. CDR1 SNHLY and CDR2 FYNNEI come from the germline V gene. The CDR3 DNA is TGTGCCAGCATACTCCGGGACAGGGCCAATGAGCAGTTCTTC. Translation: CASILRDRANEQFF.

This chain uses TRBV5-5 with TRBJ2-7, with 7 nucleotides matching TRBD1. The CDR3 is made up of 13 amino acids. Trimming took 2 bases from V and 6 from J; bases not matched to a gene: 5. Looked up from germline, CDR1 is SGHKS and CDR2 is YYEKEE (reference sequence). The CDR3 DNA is TGTGCCAGCAGCTTAGTGCCAGGGGGCGAGCAGTACTTC. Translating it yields CASSLVPGGEQYF. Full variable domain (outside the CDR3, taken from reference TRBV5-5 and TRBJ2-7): DAGVTQSPTHLIKTRGQQVTLRCSPISGHKSVSWYQQVLGQGPQFIFQYYEKEERGRGNFPDRFSARQFPNYSSELNVNALLLGDSALYLCASSLVPGGEQYFGPGTRLTVT.

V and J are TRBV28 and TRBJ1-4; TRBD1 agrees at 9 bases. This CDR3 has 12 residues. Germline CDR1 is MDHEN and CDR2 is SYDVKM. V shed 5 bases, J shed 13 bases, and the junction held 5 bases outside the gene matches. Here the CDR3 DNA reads TGTGCCAGCAGTCCTCCGGGACAGGGACTGTTTTTT. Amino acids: CASSPPGQGLFF.

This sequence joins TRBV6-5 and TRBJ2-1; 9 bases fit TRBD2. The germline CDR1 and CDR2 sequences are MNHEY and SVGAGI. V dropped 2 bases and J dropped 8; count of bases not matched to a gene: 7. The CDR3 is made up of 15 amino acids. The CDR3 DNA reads TGTGCCAGCAGTTACATATTAGCGGGAGCTGATGAGCAGTTCTTC. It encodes CASSYILAGADEQFF.

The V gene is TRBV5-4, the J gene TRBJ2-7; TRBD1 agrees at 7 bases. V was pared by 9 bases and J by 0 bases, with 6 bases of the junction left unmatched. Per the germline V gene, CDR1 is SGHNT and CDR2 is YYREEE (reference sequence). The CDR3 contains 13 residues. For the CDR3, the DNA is TGTGCCACTACTTCAGGGGGCTCCTACGAGCAGTACTTC. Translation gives CATTSGGSYEQYF.

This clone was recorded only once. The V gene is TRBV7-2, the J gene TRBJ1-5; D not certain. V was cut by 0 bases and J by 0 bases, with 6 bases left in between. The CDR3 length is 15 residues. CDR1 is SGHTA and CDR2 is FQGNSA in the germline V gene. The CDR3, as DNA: TGTGCCAGCAGCTTAGCATTAAATAGCAATCAGCCCCAGCATTTT. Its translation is CASSLALNSNQPQHF. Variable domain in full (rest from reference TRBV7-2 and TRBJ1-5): GAGVSQSPSNKVTEKGKDVELRCDPISGHTALYWYRQSLGQGLEFLIYFQGNSAPDKSGLPSDRFSAERTGGSVSTLTIQRTQQEDSAVYLCASSLALNSNQPQHFGDGTRLSIL.

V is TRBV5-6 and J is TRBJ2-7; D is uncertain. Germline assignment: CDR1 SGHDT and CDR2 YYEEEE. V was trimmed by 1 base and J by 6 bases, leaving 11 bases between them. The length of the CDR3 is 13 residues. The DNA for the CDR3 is TGTGCCAGCAGCTTGCCCCTGGGAATCGAGCAGTACTTC. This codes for CASSLPLGIEQYF.

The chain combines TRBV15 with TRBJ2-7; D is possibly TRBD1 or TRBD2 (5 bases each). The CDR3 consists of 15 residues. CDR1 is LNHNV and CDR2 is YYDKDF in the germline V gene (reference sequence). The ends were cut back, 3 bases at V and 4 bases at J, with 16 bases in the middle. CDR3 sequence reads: CATSRRGVLKYEQYF. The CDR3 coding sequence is TGTGCCACCAGCAGGAGGGGCGTGCTCAAGTACGAGCAGTACTTC. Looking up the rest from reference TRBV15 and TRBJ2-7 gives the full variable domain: DAMVIQNPRYQVTQFGKPVTLSCSQTLNHNVMYWYQQKSSQAPKLLFHYYDKDFNNEADTPDNFQSRRPNTSFCFLDIRSPGLGDTAMYLCATSRRGVLKYEQYFGPGTRLTVT.

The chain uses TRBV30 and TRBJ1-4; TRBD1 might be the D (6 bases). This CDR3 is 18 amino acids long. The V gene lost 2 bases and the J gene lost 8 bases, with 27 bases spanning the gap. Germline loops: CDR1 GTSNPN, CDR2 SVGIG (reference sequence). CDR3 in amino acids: CAWSPWGGGLEASEKLFF. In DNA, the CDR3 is TGTGCCTGGAGTCCCTGGGGTGGGGGGCTCGAAGCGAGCGAAAAACTGTTTTTT.

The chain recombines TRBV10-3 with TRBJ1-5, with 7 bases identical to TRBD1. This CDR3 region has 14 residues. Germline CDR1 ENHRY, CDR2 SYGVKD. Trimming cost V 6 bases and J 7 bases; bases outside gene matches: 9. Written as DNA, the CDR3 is TGTGCCATCAGGGGCCCGGACAGGAACCAGCCCCAGCATTTT. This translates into CAIRGPDRNQPQHF.

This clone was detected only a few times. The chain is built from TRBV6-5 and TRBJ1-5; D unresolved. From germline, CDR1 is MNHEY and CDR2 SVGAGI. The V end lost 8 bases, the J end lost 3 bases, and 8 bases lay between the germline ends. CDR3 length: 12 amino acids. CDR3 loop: CASSHPNQPQHF. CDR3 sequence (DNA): TGTGCCAGCTCGCATCCCAATCAGCCCCAGCATTTT.

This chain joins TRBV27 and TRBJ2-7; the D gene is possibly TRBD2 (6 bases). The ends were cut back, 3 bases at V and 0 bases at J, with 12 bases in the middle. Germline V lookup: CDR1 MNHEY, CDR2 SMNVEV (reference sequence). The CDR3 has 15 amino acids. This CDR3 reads CASSLSGVPSYEQYF. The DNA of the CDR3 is TGTGCCAGCAGTTTGTCGGGGGTTCCCTCCTACGAGCAGTACTTC.

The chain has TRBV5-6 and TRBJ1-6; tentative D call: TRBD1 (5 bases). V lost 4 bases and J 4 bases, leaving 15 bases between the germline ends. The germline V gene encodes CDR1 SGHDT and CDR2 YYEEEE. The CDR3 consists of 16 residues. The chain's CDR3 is CASSPPGERYNSPLHF. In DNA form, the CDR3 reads TGTGCCAGCAGCCCCCCGGGGGAACGATATAATTCACCCCTCCACTTT.